A single sample gave rise to the 25 T cell receptor beta chains below, sequenced in a study of radiation and T cells in renal cell carcinoma. Sequencing was performed with immunoSEQ multiplex PCR; in TCRdb, only in-frame clones are kept and a portion is missing. This sample yields about 140,000 clones, of which less than 85% are seen a single time; roughly a quarter belongs to the top ten. This sample's time point: baseline pretreatment blood. Treatment meaning: 15 Gy SBRT to primary tumor, nephrectomy 4 weeks later. The source was blood, collected from a patient whose treatment included radiotherapy and nephrectomy. The receptors stem from a woman aged 50 to 60 with renal cell carcinoma.

The gene calls are TRBV7-8 and TRBJ2-7; D is perhaps TRBD2 (5 bases). Germline lookup yields CDR1 SGHVS and CDR2 FQNEAQ. This CDR3 has 13 amino acids. Trimming left V 5 bases short and J 4 bases short, with 12 bases between. The CDR3 loop is CASSQTRLYEQYF. CDR3 bases: TGTGCCAGCAGCCAAACGAGACTATACGAGCAGTACTTC.

The V gene is TRBV19, the J gene TRBJ1-5; a possible D gene is TRBD1 (5 bases). V dropped 2 bases and J dropped 1 base, with 6 bases sitting between them. The CDR3 has 14 residues. Germline assignment: CDR1 LNHDA and CDR2 SQIVND (reference sequence). Here the CDR3 DNA reads TGTGCCAGTAGTATACGGGGGAGCAATCAGCCCCAGCATTTT. It yields the protein CASSIRGSNQPQHF.

This clone was seen a few times. The chain links TRBV28 to TRBJ1-2, with D possibly matching TRBD1 (6 bases). Trimming removed 6 bases from V and 5 bases from J, with 19 bases in between. The CDR3 runs 15 residues. The germline V gene encodes CDR1 MDHEN and CDR2 SYDVKM. CDR3 sequence (DNA): TGTGCCAGCAGGCCTAGAACAGGGATAAGGTATGGCTACACCTTC. Translation: CASRPRTGIRYGYTF.

V and J are TRBV7-9 and TRBJ2-4, with D possibly matching TRBD1 (6 bases). The CDR3 loop spans 16 amino acids. CDR1 and CDR2 (germline): SEHNR, FQNEAQ (reference sequence). V gave up 1 base and J gave up 7 bases, with 17 bases separating them. This chain's CDR3 is CASSLVGTPDLNIQYF. CDR3 DNA sequence: TGTGCCAGCAGCTTAGTTGGGACACCCGATTTGAACATTCAGTACTTC.

The chain links TRBV6-5 to TRBJ1-5; tentative D call: TRBD1 (5 bases). Germline V gene sequence: CDR1 MNHEY, CDR2 SVGAGI. Trimming cost V 8 bases and J 3 bases, with 17 bases left between them. CDR3 length equals 15 residues. The DNA of the CDR3 is TGTGCCAGCCAAAGATCGGGGGGGTCCAATCAGCCCCAGCATTTT. This encodes CASQRSGGSNQPQHF.

The chain has TRBV18 and TRBJ1-4, with 9 bases that match TRBD1. There are 16 residues in the CDR3. In germline, CDR1 is KGHSH, CDR2 LQKENI. Trimming removed 3 bases from V and 7 bases from J; junction bases left unmatched: 9. CDR3 in amino acids: CASSPGQGTAGEKLFF. In nucleotides, the CDR3 is TGTGCCAGCTCACCGGGACAGGGCACTGCGGGTGAAAAACTGTTTTTT.

The chain joins TRBV18 to TRBJ1-2, with 8 bases lining up with TRBD1. Germline V CDR1 and CDR2: KGHSH, LQKENI. With V trimmed by 2 bases and J by 4 bases, 0 bases remained unmatched. CDR3 size: 13 residues. In nucleotides, the CDR3 is TGTGCCAGCTCACCAGACAGGGGCTATGGCTACACCTTC. Translated, it gives CASSPDRGYGYTF.

This chain joins TRBV5-4 and TRBJ1-2; unclear D gene. The germline V and J ends were trimmed by 4 bases and 6 bases, with 13 bases remaining between them. The V gene's germline CDR1 is SGHNT and CDR2 YYREEE (reference sequence). The CDR3 loop spans 13 amino acids. The CDR3 protein is CASSPSREDGYTF. CDR3 DNA: TGTGCCAGCAGCCCCTCACGCGAGGATGGCTACACCTTC.

This clone was seen once. This sequence joins TRBV4-3 and TRBJ1-3; 9 bases match TRBD1. After removal of 5 bases from V and 4 bases from J, the junction contained 3 bases not matched to a gene. CDR3 length: 14 residues. Germline V CDR1 and CDR2: LGHNA, YSLEER. Here the CDR3 reads CASSSDRGGNTIYF. The CDR3 DNA reads TGCGCCAGCAGCTCGGACAGGGGCGGAAACACCATATATTTT.

This chain uses TRBV10-3 with TRBJ2-7; 13 bases align to TRBD2. The CDR3 has 14 residues. Germline CDR1 and CDR2: ENHRY and SYGVKD. V gave up 11 bases and J gave up 6 bases; unmatched junction bases: 10. The DNA of the CDR3 is TGTGCCGTGAATCCCGGGACTAGCGGGGCCGAGCAGTACTTC. Its protein product is CAVNPGTSGAEQYF.

The gene calls are TRBV30 and TRBJ1-5; a possible D gene is TRBD1 (5 bases). Germline values: CDR1 GTSNPN, CDR2 SVGIG (reference sequence). V was cut by 3 bases and J by 0 bases, with 6 bases left in between. The CDR3 length is 13 residues. The CDR3 here is CAWRTDSNQPQHF. In DNA, the CDR3 is TGTGCCTGGAGGACAGATAGCAATCAGCCCCAGCATTTT.

This clone appeared a single time. The rearrangement uses TRBV7-2 and TRBJ2-2; D is unclear. This CDR3 has 14 amino acids. Per germline, CDR1 SGHTA and CDR2 FQGNSA. Trimming stripped 5 bases from V and 5 bases from J, with 12 bases between. This CDR3 reads CASSLGQLTGELFF. The CDR3 DNA sequence: TGTGCCAGCAGCCTAGGGCAGCTAACCGGGGAGCTGTTTTTT.

The chain is built from TRBV28 and TRBJ1-2; D is perhaps TRBD1 (5 bases). Trimming removed 5 bases at V and 4 bases at J, with 11 bases between. CDR1 is MDHEN and CDR2 is SYDVKM in the germline V gene. The CDR3 spans 13 residues. CDR3 nucleotide sequence: TGTGCCAGCAGTACCGGGGCCGCCTATGGCTACACCTTC. This sequence encodes CASSTGAAYGYTF.

The chain joins TRBV6-5 to TRBJ1-2; 8 bases are shared with TRBD1. This CDR3 is built from 14 residues. The V and J ends lost 2 bases and 3 bases, in that order; junction bases with no gene match: 2. The germline CDR1 and CDR2 sequences are MNHEY and SVGAGI. The CDR3 DNA is TGTGCCAGCAGTTACCAGGGACAGGACTATGGCTACACCTTC. Its protein product is CASSYQGQDYGYTF.

V and J are TRBV28 and TRBJ2-5; D call uncertain. This CDR3 region has 11 residues. Germline V lookup: CDR1 MDHEN, CDR2 SYDVKM. V lost 6 bases to trimming and J lost 2 bases, with 4 bases between them. The CDR3: CASRHQETQYF. Here the CDR3 DNA reads TGTGCCAGCAGGCATCAAGAGACCCAGTACTTC.

The chain links TRBV5-1 to TRBJ1-2; 7 nucleotides agree with TRBD1. Germline V gene lookup returns CDR1 SGHRS and CDR2 YFSETQ. Trimming took 4 bases from V and 4 from J; bases not matched to a gene: 7. This CDR3 has 14 residues. In nucleotides, the CDR3 is TGCGCCAGCAGCGTTGACAGGGCGGCCTATGGCTACACCTTC. Its translation is CASSVDRAAYGYTF.

This clone came up a few times. The rearrangement uses TRBV4-3 and TRBJ2-7, with 12 bases identical to TRBD2. There are 14 residues in the CDR3. V lost 4 bases and J lost 7; bases outside the gene matches: 5. The germline V gene has CDR1 LGHNA and CDR2 YSLEER. The DNA for the CDR3 is TGCGCCAGCAGCCTGGGACTAGCGGGTTCTGAGCAGTACTTC. Its translation is CASSLGLAGSEQYF.

This clone occurred a few times. In nucleotides, the CDR3 is TGCGCCAGCAGCTCGACTAGTCTAACAGATACGCAGTATTTT. The encoded protein is CASSSTSLTDTQYF. The J gene is TRBJ2-3, the V gene TRBV5-1; D perhaps matches TRBD2 (6 bases). V lost 3 bases, J lost 3 bases, and 11 bases lay in between. The CDR3 is made up of 14 amino acids. Germline loops: CDR1 SGHRS, CDR2 YFSETQ.

The chain is built from TRBV2 and TRBJ2-7; 7 bases line up with TRBD1. The CDR3 covers 14 residues. V trimming: 7 bases; J trimming: 0 bases; junction bases outside the gene matches: 6. CDR1 SNHLY and CDR2 FYNNEI come from the germline V gene. The CDR3 DNA is TGTGCCAGCATAAGGGGGCTCAGCTCCTACGAGCAGTACTTC. It codes for CASIRGLSSYEQYF.

The chain uses TRBV7-5 and TRBJ2-6; the tabulated D call, TRBD1, remains unverified against the DNA. TRBV7-5 is a pseudogene locus. The CDR3 covers 15 residues. CDR3 sequence reads: CARISRQSRANVLTF. The CDR3 DNA reads TGTGCCAGAATAAGTAGACAAAGTCGGGCCAACGTCCTGACTTTC.

The genes are TRBV6-5 and TRBJ1-4, with D possibly matching TRBD1 (5 bases). CDR1 and CDR2 from the germline V gene are MNHEY and SVGAGI. This CDR3 is built from 15 residues. V gave up 6 bases and J gave up 2 bases, with 13 bases separating them. In nucleotides, the CDR3 is TGTGCCAGCAGCCAGAGGGGACTCACTAATGAAAAACTGTTTTTT. Its protein is CASSQRGLTNEKLFF.

V is TRBV5-1 and J is TRBJ1-1, with 7 positions matching TRBD1. Germline CDR1 and CDR2: SGHRS and YFSETQ. V trimming: 9 bases; J trimming: 2 bases; junction bases outside the gene matches: 10. This CDR3 region has 14 residues. The CDR3 region has the DNA TGCGCCACCAAAACAGGGGCCACAAACACTGAAGCTTTCTTT. Its protein is CATKTGATNTEAFF.

This sequence joins TRBV23-1 and TRBJ1-3; D is uncertain. TRBV23-1 has ORF status, its function being uncertain. V gave up 9 bases and J gave up 7 bases, with 4 bases separating them. The CDR3 is made up of 9 amino acids. This CDR3 is CARTNTIYF. Here the CDR3 DNA reads TGCGCCAGGACGAACACCATATATTTT.

The chain joins TRBV4-3 to TRBJ2-3; TRBD1 might be the D (6 bases). The germline gives CDR1 LGHNA, CDR2 YSLEER. CDR3 length: 15 amino acids. Trimming left V 4 bases short and J 1 base short, with 12 bases between. The CDR3 sequence is CASSLRDTGTDTQYF. The DNA of the CDR3 is TGCGCCAGCAGCCTAAGGGACACTGGCACAGATACGCAGTATTTT.

The rearrangement uses TRBV5-1 and TRBJ2-7, with 7 nucleotides matching TRBD2. This CDR3 is built from 15 residues. CDR1 is SGHRS and CDR2 is YFSETQ in the germline V gene. V shed 2 bases and J 5 bases; nucleotides not matched to a gene: 10. CDR3 sequence: CASSFGTTSGHEQYF. DNA of the CDR3: TGCGCCAGCAGCTTTGGGACTACCTCTGGCCACGAGCAGTACTTC. Drawing the rest from reference TRBV5-1 and TRBJ2-7, the complete variable domain is KAGVTQTPRYLIKTRGQQVTLSCSPISGHRSVSWYQQTPGQGLQFLFEYFSETQRNKGNFPGRFSGRQFSNSRSEMNVSTLELGDSALYLCASSFGTTSGHEQYFGPGTRLTVT.